This is a list of T cell receptor beta chains from one sample in a study of Graves' ophthalmopathy and Graves' hyperthyroidism. TCRdb itself ran the multiplex PCR reads through MiXCR, one entry per CDR3 protein. This table holds a few hundred thousand distinct CDR3 sequences, 17% found once. Input material: peripheral blood. All receptors come from an adult woman with stable Graves' hyperthyroidism. Both conserved end residues are part of each CDR3. A D gene is named only where the DNA matches it firmly. Only some rows state a clone size, as once, few, many or a class for expanded clones.

>-|TRBV27|TRBJ1-1|many
TGTGCCAGCAGTTTATGGGGAGGGAGTGGAGCTTTCTTT
CASSLWGGSGAFF
>TRBD2|TRBV4-1|TRBJ2-7|few
TGCGCCAGCAGCCAGAGGACTAGCGGGAATGGTCGCCCCTACGAGCAGTACTTC
CASSQRTSGNGRPYEQYF
>TRBD2|TRBV6-5|TRBJ2-5|many
TGTGCCAGCAGTATACTAGCGGGATTCCAAGAGACCCAGTACTTC
CASSILAGFQETQYF
>TRBD1|TRBV7-9|TRBJ2-5|many
TGTGCCAGCAGATCCGGACAGGGGGGATTAGAGACCCAGTACTTC
CASRSGQGGLETQYF
>TRBD2|TRBV29-1|TRBJ2-7|many
TGCAGCGTTGCGGCGGGGGCACTAGCGGGAGCGGTGTACGAGCAGTACTTC
CSVAAGALAGAVYEQYF
>-|TRBV11-2|TRBJ2-7|-
TGTGCCAGCAGCTTAGAGTCCCAGGGTTCCGACGAGCAGTACTTC
CASSLESQGSDEQYF
>-|TRBV11-2|TRBJ2-7|many
TGTGCCAGCAGCTTAGGGTTCCCACAAGGCTACGAGCAGTACTTC
CASSLGFPQGYEQYF
>TRBD1|TRBV28|TRBJ2-5|many
TGTGCCAGCAGTTCATGGACAGGGAAGGAGACCCAGTACTTC
CASSSWTGKETQYF
>-|TRBV6-6|TRBJ1-5|many
TGTGCCAGCATTCCTTCGCCGGGGACCGGGGGGGCGAGCAGCAATCAGCCCCAGCATTTT
CASIPSPGTGGASSNQPQHF
>TRBD1|TRBV18|TRBJ2-7|few
TGTGCCAGCTCACCACAGGGGGCCCTTCCCGAGCAGTACTTC
CASSPQGALPEQYF
>-|TRBV20-1|TRBJ2-7|few
TGCAGTGCTAGAGGGGGAGGCGAGCAGTACTTC
CSARGGGEQYF
>TRBD1|TRBV7-2|TRBJ2-4|many
TGTGCCAGCAGCTTGGGACAGGGGGCAGGGGCCAAAAACATTCAGTACTTC
CASSLGQGAGAKNIQYF
>TRBD2|TRBV6-2/TRBV6-3|TRBJ2-5|few
TGTGCCAGCAACGGGAGGCCAACCGAGGTCCTCCAAGAGACCCAGTACTTC
CASNGRPTEVLQETQYF
>-|TRBV11-1|TRBJ1-1|few
TGTGCCAGCAGCTTATCGCGGAAGACTGAGGCCAGCGAAGCTTTCTTT
CASSLSRKTEASEAFF
>-|TRBV12-3/TRBV12-4|TRBJ1-2|many
TGTGCCAGCAGCGCCAGTCGTGGCTACACCTTC
CASSASRGYTF
>-|TRBV3-1|TRBJ2-5|few
TGTGCCAGCAGCCGGAGATCTAGGAATTGGGAGACCCAGTACTTC
CASSRRSRNWETQYF
>-|TRBV18|TRBJ2-5|many
TGTGCCAGCTCAGAGTTTCAGGGGGGTCAAGAGACCCAGTACTTC
CASSEFQGGQETQYF
>TRBD1|TRBV4-3|TRBJ2-5|many
TGCGCCAGCAGCCAAGAACAAGGGGGCGAGACCCAGTACTTC
CASSQEQGGETQYF
>TRBD1|TRBV20-1|TRBJ1-2|few
TGCAGTGCTAGTCAGGGACAGAGACACTATGGCTACACCTTC
CSASQGQRHYGYTF
>TRBD2|TRBV2|TRBJ2-5|many
TGTGCCAGCAGTGGAGGACTAGCGGAAGAGACCCAGTACTTC
CASSGGLAEETQYF
>-|TRBV12-5|TRBJ2-5|many
TGTGCTAGTGGTTTGGAGGACGTTCAAGAGACCCAGTACTTC
CASGLEDVQETQYF
>-|TRBV10-3|TRBJ1-1|many
TGTGCCATCAGGCCTCGGCTGGACGGTGAAGCTTTCTTT
CAIRPRLDGEAFF
>TRBD1|TRBV12-3/TRBV12-4|TRBJ1-2|many
TGTGCCAGCAGCCGGGACAGGGGAGATGGCTACACCTTC
CASSRDRGDGYTF
>-|TRBV4-3|TRBJ1-2|many
TGCGCCAGCAGCCAAGCCCCAGGGGAGTTACCCTATGGCTACACCTTC
CASSQAPGELPYGYTF
>TRBD1|TRBV5-6|TRBJ1-1|-
TGTGCCAGCAGTGAAAGGGACAGGGGGCTCGTGAAAGCTTTCTTT
CASSERDRGLVKAFF
>-|TRBV12-3/TRBV12-4|TRBJ1-2|-
TGTGCCAGCAGCTTCGGTGCGGACAGCCTAAATGGCTACACCTTC
CASSFGADSLNGYTF
>TRBD1|TRBV19|TRBJ2-2|many
TGTGCCAGTAGTAAGCGGACAGGGGAGTCCGGGGAGCTGTTTTTT
CASSKRTGESGELFF
>TRBD2|TRBV7-2|TRBJ2-7|many
TGTGCCAGCAGCTCGGGACTAGCGGGAGCCGAGCAGTACTTC
CASSSGLAGAEQYF